This T cell receptor (beta chain) was recorded in a study of cytomegalovirus exposure and HLA in healthy donors. As for the study in general: An earlier analysis found roughly 100 million unique TCR beta sequences from about 190 million T cells. Clustering assigned about four fifths of the 350 to 450 genotyped donors to the Caucasian-associated ancestry cluster. Study-wide findings and caveats: Researchers counted over 150 TCR beta chains as cytomegalovirus-associated. Later genetic work tied a missense DCLRE1C variant to beta-chain V and J trimming.

This CDR3 is 14 amino acids long. CDR1 and CDR2 from the germline V gene are SGHRS and YFSETQ. With 0 bases removed from V and 11 bases from J, the gap between germline ends came to 17 bases. As for this clone: Antigen: not known.

The study ran its PCR with 60 Vbeta and 13 Jbeta primers. The table came from immunoSEQ multiplex PCR; TCRdb's copy has only in-frame clones and leaves some out. The data hold under 200,000 clones, with about three quarters observed a single time. The chain has TRBV5-1 and TRBJ1-2; D gene unclear. What was sequenced was PBMCs. The receptor was isolated from a woman aged 40 to 50 in good health and CMV-seropositive. The CDR3 coding sequence is TGCGCCAGCAGCTTGGCCTTGGCAGGTGTCGATTACACCTTC. Residues: CASSLALAGVDYTF.